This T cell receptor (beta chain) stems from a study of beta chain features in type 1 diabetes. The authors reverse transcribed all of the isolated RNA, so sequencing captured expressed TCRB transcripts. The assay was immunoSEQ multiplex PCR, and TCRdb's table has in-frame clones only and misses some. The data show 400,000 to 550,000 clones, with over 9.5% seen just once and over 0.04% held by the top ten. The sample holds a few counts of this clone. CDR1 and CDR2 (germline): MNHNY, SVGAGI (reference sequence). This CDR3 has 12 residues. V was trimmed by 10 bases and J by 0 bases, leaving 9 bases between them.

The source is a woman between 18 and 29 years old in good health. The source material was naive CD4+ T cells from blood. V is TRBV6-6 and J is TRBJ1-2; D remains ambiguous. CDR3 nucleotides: TGTGCCATCATGGGGACTAACTATGGCTACACCTTC. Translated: CAIMGTNYGYTF.